These 18 T cell receptor beta chains came from one sample sequenced in a study of blood T cells in healthy people across ages. A sample-barcoded 5' primer and a J-beta primer mix were used in a second PCR of roughly 7 to 12 cycles. TCRdb re-analysed the 5' RACE reads in MiXCR, keeping a single row per CDR3 protein. The data contain nearly 800,000 distinct CDR3 sequences, roughly 25% of them singletons. These data are also associated with another study on T cells of mothers and their children.

The sequencing sample was made of blood. These receptors were taken from a boy aged 5-17 years in good health.

This clonotype was recorded a few times. V gene TRBV4-2 combines with J gene TRBJ2-7, with a weak D call TRBD2 (6 bases). The CDR3 is 16 residues long. The V gene lost 1 base and the J gene lost 5 bases, with 18 bases spanning the gap. Per the germline V gene, CDR1 is LGHNA and CDR2 is YNFKEQ. CDR3 DNA sequence: TGTGCCAGCAGCCAAGGGGTCGAGGGACTCCTACACGAGCAGTACTTC. Its translation is CASSQGVEGLLHEQYF.

The chain uses TRBV7-2 and TRBJ2-3, with TRBD2 identical over 7 bases. This CDR3 has 16 residues. Germline values: CDR1 SGHTA, CDR2 FQGNSA. With V trimmed by 0 bases and J by 2 bases, 5 bases remained unmatched. The CDR3 is CASSLASSGYTDTQYF. The CDR3 DNA sequence: TGTGCCAGCAGCTTAGCGTCTAGCGGATACACAGATACGCAGTATTTT.

The chain carries TRBV28 and TRBJ2-2, with TRBD2 matching 9 bases. Trimming took 6 bases from V and 7 from J; bases not matched to a gene: 6. This CDR3 has 14 amino acids. CDR1 is MDHEN, CDR2 SYDVKM, per germline. The CDR3 DNA follows: TGTGCCAGCAGGGGGACTAGCCGCGACGGGGAGCTGTTTTTT. Its translation is CASRGTSRDGELFF.

The chain uses TRBV4-1 and TRBJ2-1; tentative D call: TRBD1 (5 bases). This CDR3 contains 17 residues. Trimming took off 0 bases at V and 8 bases at J, with 20 bases between the two ends. From germline, CDR1 is MGHRA and CDR2 YSYEKL. CDR3 in amino acids: CASSQDSAGIVSDEQFF. DNA for the CDR3: TGCGCCAGCAGCCAAGATTCGGCAGGGATAGTCTCTGATGAGCAGTTCTTC.

The genes are TRBV3-1 and TRBJ2-1; perhaps TRBD2 as D (6 bases). The CDR3 length is 17 residues. Trimming cost V 1 base and J 6 bases, with 19 bases left between them. Germline CDR1 LGHDT, CDR2 YNNKEL (reference sequence). The CDR3 DNA is TGTGCCAGCAGCCAAGGGGCGGGGCTAGCAAGGATCAATGAGCAGTTCTTC. Translating gives CASSQGAGLARINEQFF.

There are a few counts of this clonotype. The rearrangement uses TRBV5-1 and TRBJ2-7; D is unclear. The V and J ends lost 4 bases and 2 bases respectively, with 13 bases between them. Germline assignment: CDR1 SGHRS and CDR2 YFSETQ. The CDR3 runs to 14 residues. DNA of the CDR3: TGCGCCAGCAGCCCAATCACACCGACCTACGAGCAGTACTTC. The encoded protein is CASSPITPTYEQYF.

This clonotype was detected ten times or more. The chain has TRBV6-6 and TRBJ2-7, with TRBD2 as a possible D gene (6 bases). Trimming removed 10 bases at V and 2 bases at J, with 15 bases between. CDR1 MNHNY and CDR2 SVGAGI come from the germline V gene (reference sequence). This CDR3 region has 13 residues. The CDR3 nucleotides are TGTGCCATCTCGGGAGTATCCCCCTACGAGCAGTACTTC. It specifies CAISGVSPYEQYF.

The chain carries TRBV20-1 and TRBJ2-1; D is possibly TRBD2 (5 bases). This CDR3 is built from 13 residues. Germline CDR1 DFQATT, CDR2 SNEGSKA (reference sequence). This chain's CDR3 is CLPSGSSYNEQFF. As DNA, the CDR3 is TGCCTCCCGTCGGGGAGCTCCTACAATGAGCAGTTCTTC.

V and J are TRBV9 and TRBJ2-5; maybe TRBD1 (5 bases). The DNA end lines up better with TRBJ2-7; the J call may be wrong. Germline V CDR1 and CDR2: SGDLS, YYNGEE. The CDR3 covers 14 residues. The chain's CDR3 is CASSPQAGTYEQYF. The CDR3 DNA reads as TGTGCCAGCAGCCCCCAGGCAGGGACCTACGAGCAGTACTTC.

This clonotype was observed a few times. V and J are TRBV27 and TRBJ2-3, with a possible D match to TRBD1 (6 bases). Deletions cut 0 bases from V and 2 bases from J, with 15 bases between. The CDR3 has 17 residues. The germline V gene has CDR1 MNHEY and CDR2 SMNVEV (reference sequence). CDR3 sequence (DNA): TGTGCCAGCAGTTTATCCCCCTCGGCAGGGGACACAGATACGCAGTATTTT. Protein: CASSLSPSAGDTDTQYF.

A few counts support this clonotype. This chain connects TRBV7-9 to TRBJ2-7; D possibly matches TRBD1 or TRBD2 (5 bases each). Trimming pared 0 bases from V and 5 bases from J, leaving 23 bases between. The CDR3 spans 18 residues. Germline CDR1 reads SEHNR; CDR2 reads FQNEAQ (reference sequence). The CDR3 loop reads CASSLALFLETEGNEQYF. CDR3 nucleotide sequence: TGTGCCAGCAGCTTAGCCTTGTTCCTTGAGACAGAGGGCAACGAGCAGTACTTC.

The J gene is TRBJ2-5, the V gene TRBV15; weak D call: TRBD2 (6 bases). The CDR3 has 15 amino acids. CDR1 and CDR2 (germline): LNHNV, YYDKDF (reference sequence). The V gene lost 0 bases and the J gene lost 1 base, with 9 bases spanning the gap. The CDR3 loop is CATSRDLGSQETQYF. In DNA form, the CDR3 reads TGTGCCACCAGCAGAGATCTCGGGAGCCAAGAGACCCAGTACTTC.

The rearrangement joins TRBV20-1 to TRBJ2-2; a weak D match, TRBD2 (7 bases). Germline CDR1 and CDR2: DFQATT and SNEGSKA (reference sequence). Trimming left V 6 bases short and J 4 bases short, with 24 bases between. The CDR3 length is 17 residues. Here the CDR3 reads CSAPSGLRGRSTGELFF. CDR3 in DNA: TGCAGTGCCCCTAGCGGACTAAGGGGGAGAAGCACCGGGGAGCTGTTTTTT.

In its sample, this clonotype was seen a few times. V and J are TRBV29-1 and TRBJ2-7; the D gene is possibly TRBD2 (6 bases). V was clipped by 3 bases and J by 1 base, with 10 bases between them. The CDR3 is 13 amino acids. CDR1 is SQVTM and CDR2 is ANQGSEA in the germline V gene. CDR3 in amino acids: CSVEEGMSYEQYF. The CDR3 nucleotides are TGCAGCGTTGAGGAGGGGATGTCCTACGAGCAGTACTTC.

A few counts support this clonotype. The chain links TRBV10-3 to TRBJ2-2; the D is unclear. This CDR3 is 13 amino acids long. CDR1 ENHRY and CDR2 SYGVKD come from the germline V gene. The V end was cut by 10 bases, the J end by 3 bases, with 12 bases between. The CDR3 here is CATSEVDTGELFF. The CDR3 nucleotides read TGTGCCACCTCAGAGGTGGACACCGGGGAGCTGTTTTTT.

J is TRBJ2-1 and V is TRBV21-1; no DNA check was done on the table's D call, TRBD2. Judging by the DNA end, TRBJ2-5 fits better; the J call may be wrong. TRBV21-1 is assigned pseudogene status. This CDR3 has 14 amino acids. The CDR3 DNA is TGTGCCAGCAGCAAAGGGAGCAAGGGAGAGACCCAGTACTTC. It codes for CASSKGSKGETQYF.

This clonotype was seen only a few times. The rearrangement joins TRBV28 to TRBJ1-2; no definite D call. V lost 5 bases and J lost 5, with 21 bases in between. The CDR3 loop spans 16 amino acids. The germline CDR1 and CDR2 sequences are MDHEN and SYDVKM. The CDR3: CASSVRMARLMYGYTF. CDR3 coding DNA: TGTGCCAGCAGTGTCAGGATGGCGAGGTTGATGTATGGCTACACCTTC.

V usage is TRBV25-1 and J usage is TRBJ1-2; the D is unclear. Trimming took off 5 bases at V and 0 bases at J, with 16 bases between the two ends. This CDR3 is built from 16 residues. Germline V CDR1 and CDR2: MGHDK, SYGVNS. CDR3 region: CASSPPEGRANYGYTF. The CDR3 nucleotides read TGTGCCAGCAGTCCGCCGGAGGGAAGGGCTAACTATGGCTACACCTTC.